This is a list of T cell receptor beta chains from one sample in a study of T cell clusters in autoimmune cytopenias. Using the multiplex PCR reads, TCRdb records one entry per CDR3 protein without DNA. The sample's table shows thousands of distinct CDR3 sequences. This same sample was also taken into another study, of T cell repertoires in aging, cancer and after chemotherapy.

Material for sequencing was peripheral blood. The receptors were gathered from a human donor in good health. The CDR3 runs from the conserved cysteine through the conserved F or W. Expanded clones get a size class; other rows say once, few or many, or leave the size out.

V gene: TRBV6-1; CDR3 length: 12; J gene: TRBJ1-2; clone size: .; CDR3 protein: CASSVAMGGYTF
V gene: TRBV20-1; CDR3 length: 16; J gene: TRBJ2-3; clone size: .; CDR3 protein: CSARARGQWGTDTQYF
V gene: TRBV5-6; CDR3 length: 14; J gene: TRBJ1-2; clone size: .; CDR3 protein: CASSFRQGADGYTF
V gene: TRBV7-2; CDR3 length: 14; J gene: TRBJ2-1; clone size: medium-sized; CDR3 protein: CASSLGGGAREQFF
V gene: TRBV7-6; CDR3 length: 16; J gene: TRBJ1-6; clone size: .; CDR3 protein: CASSFKSGLGDSPLHF
V gene: TRBV19; CDR3 length: 14; J gene: TRBJ1-6; clone size: medium-sized; CDR3 protein: CASSIDRGGSPLHF
V gene: TRBV7-9; CDR3 length: 17; J gene: TRBJ2-6; clone size: medium-sized; CDR3 protein: CASSSTILGLRANVLTF
V gene: TRBV20-1; CDR3 length: 11; J gene: TRBJ2-2; clone size: .; CDR3 protein: CSARGDGELFF
V gene: TRBV18; CDR3 length: 16; J gene: TRBJ2-5; clone size: medium-sized; CDR3 protein: CASSPQSSRIQETQYF
V gene: TRBV20-1; CDR3 length: 17; J gene: TRBJ1-3; clone size: .; CDR3 protein: CSARPGTGDRSGNTIYF
V gene: TRBV13; CDR3 length: 14; J gene: TRBJ1-4; clone size: medium-sized; CDR3 protein: CASSARPGREKLFF
V gene: TRBV12-3/TRBV12-4; CDR3 length: 13; J gene: TRBJ1-6; clone size: medium-sized; CDR3 protein: CASSLTGKSPLHF
V gene: TRBV6-2/TRBV6-3; CDR3 length: 14; J gene: TRBJ1-5; clone size: .; CDR3 protein: CASSVVGGNQPQHF
V gene: TRBV20-1; CDR3 length: 13; J gene: TRBJ1-4; clone size: .; CDR3 protein: CSASPRVNEKLFF
V gene: TRBV6-4; CDR3 length: 13; J gene: TRBJ2-2; clone size: medium-sized; CDR3 protein: CASSPRNTGELFF
V gene: TRBV6-1; CDR3 length: 16; J gene: TRBJ2-3; clone size: medium-sized; CDR3 protein: CASSVTTSGGADTQYF
V gene: TRBV28; CDR3 length: 13; J gene: TRBJ2-6; clone size: .; CDR3 protein: CASKKQGANVLTF
V gene: TRBV7-2; CDR3 length: 13; J gene: TRBJ1-2; clone size: .; CDR3 protein: CASSLGQNYGYTF
V gene: TRBV14; CDR3 length: 18; J gene: TRBJ2-2; clone size: medium-sized; CDR3 protein: CASRRTSRDPTRTGELFF
V gene: TRBV20-1; CDR3 length: 16; J gene: TRBJ2-1; clone size: .; CDR3 protein: CSARDPGRGDYNEQFF
V gene: TRBV6-1; CDR3 length: 14; J gene: TRBJ2-7; clone size: .; CDR3 protein: CASGFGERSYEQYF
V gene: TRBV28; CDR3 length: 14; J gene: TRBJ1-2; clone size: .; CDR3 protein: CAVVDRGLSHGYTF
V gene: TRBV29-1; CDR3 length: 11; J gene: TRBJ2-1; clone size: medium-sized; CDR3 protein: CSVYWGNEQFF
V gene: TRBV5-4; CDR3 length: 15; J gene: TRBJ2-7; clone size: medium-sized; CDR3 protein: CASSLAGVGSWEQYF
V gene: TRBV6-1; CDR3 length: 14; J gene: TRBJ2-2; clone size: medium-sized; CDR3 protein: CASSVGTATGELFF
V gene: TRBV5-6; CDR3 length: 16; J gene: TRBJ2-3; clone size: medium-sized; CDR3 protein: CASIRTGTGLSDTQYF
V gene: TRBV14; CDR3 length: 11; J gene: TRBJ1-1; clone size: .; CDR3 protein: CASSQDLRAFF
V gene: TRBV12-3/TRBV12-4; CDR3 length: 12; J gene: TRBJ1-5; clone size: medium-sized; CDR3 protein: CASSVQTQPQHF
V gene: TRBV6-6; CDR3 length: 15; J gene: TRBJ2-1; clone size: medium-sized; CDR3 protein: CASSAAGSSYNEQFF
V gene: TRBV19; CDR3 length: 12; J gene: TRBJ2-7; clone size: medium-sized; CDR3 protein: CASNRGTGEQYF
V gene: TRBV7-2; CDR3 length: 14; J gene: TRBJ1-4; clone size: .; CDR3 protein: CASSKRGRREKLFF
V gene: TRBV12-3/TRBV12-4; CDR3 length: 14; J gene: TRBJ1-3; clone size: .; CDR3 protein: CASKQTVSGNTIYF
V gene: TRBV6-6; CDR3 length: 14; J gene: TRBJ2-7; clone size: .; CDR3 protein: CASSLTTGGYEQYF
V gene: TRBV11-2; CDR3 length: 14; J gene: TRBJ2-3; clone size: .; CDR3 protein: CASSLTRAQDTQYF
V gene: TRBV5-1; CDR3 length: 14; J gene: TRBJ2-1; clone size: .; CDR3 protein: CASSLVPGYDEQFF
V gene: TRBV18; CDR3 length: 14; J gene: TRBJ1-5; clone size: medium-sized; CDR3 protein: CASSSGQYYQPQHF
V gene: TRBV5-6; CDR3 length: 11; J gene: TRBJ2-3; clone size: medium-sized; CDR3 protein: CASSGSDTQYF
V gene: TRBV19; CDR3 length: 11; J gene: TRBJ1-2; clone size: medium-sized; CDR3 protein: CASSIGGGYTF
V gene: TRBV15; CDR3 length: 14; J gene: TRBJ1-4; clone size: medium-sized; CDR3 protein: CATSEGLPNEKLFF
V gene: TRBV6-6; CDR3 length: 15; J gene: TRBJ1-2; clone size: medium-sized; CDR3 protein: CASSPSKTGNYGYTF
V gene: TRBV18; CDR3 length: 13; J gene: TRBJ1-5; clone size: medium-sized; CDR3 protein: CASSPPGGKPQHF
V gene: TRBV27; CDR3 length: 14; J gene: TRBJ2-1; clone size: medium-sized; CDR3 protein: CATSPTSPPNEQFF
V gene: TRBV12-3/TRBV12-4; CDR3 length: 15; J gene: TRBJ2-2; clone size: medium-sized; CDR3 protein: CASLNTGVVTGELFF
V gene: TRBV20-1; CDR3 length: 14; J gene: TRBJ1-1; clone size: .; CDR3 protein: CSARKTGVNTEAFF
V gene: TRBV19; CDR3 length: 14; J gene: TRBJ2-3; clone size: medium-sized; CDR3 protein: CASSQDRGADTQYF
V gene: TRBV20-1; CDR3 length: 15; J gene: TRBJ1-6; clone size: .; CDR3 protein: CSARGGGANNSPLHF
V gene: TRBV7-2; CDR3 length: 15; J gene: TRBJ2-5; clone size: .; CDR3 protein: CASSTPLTGQETQYF
V gene: TRBV20-1; CDR3 length: 16; J gene: TRBJ1-3; clone size: .; CDR3 protein: CSAAGGRLMSGNTIYF